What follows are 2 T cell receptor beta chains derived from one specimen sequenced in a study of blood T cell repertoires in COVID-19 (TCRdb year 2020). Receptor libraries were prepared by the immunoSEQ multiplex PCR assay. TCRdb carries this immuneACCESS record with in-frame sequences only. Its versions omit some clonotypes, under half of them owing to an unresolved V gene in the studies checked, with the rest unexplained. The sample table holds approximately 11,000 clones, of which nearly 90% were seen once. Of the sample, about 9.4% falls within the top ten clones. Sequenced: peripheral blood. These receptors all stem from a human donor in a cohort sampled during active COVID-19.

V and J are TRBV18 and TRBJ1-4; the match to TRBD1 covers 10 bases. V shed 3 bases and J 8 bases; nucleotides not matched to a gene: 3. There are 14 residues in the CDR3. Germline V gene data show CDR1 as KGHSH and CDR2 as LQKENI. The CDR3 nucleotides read TGTGCCAGCTCACCTGGACAGGGGGTGGAAAAACTGTTTTTT. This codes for CASSPGQGVEKLFF.

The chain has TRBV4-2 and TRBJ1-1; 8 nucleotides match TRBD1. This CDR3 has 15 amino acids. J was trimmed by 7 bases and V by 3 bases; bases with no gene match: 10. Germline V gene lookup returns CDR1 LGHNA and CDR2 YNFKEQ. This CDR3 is CASSQLGQGPYEAFF. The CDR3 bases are TGTGCCAGCAGCCAGCTCGGACAGGGACCTTATGAAGCTTTCTTT.